The 14 T cell receptor beta chains below come from one sample, sequenced in a study of T-cell memory formation after mild COVID-19. TCRdb independently ran MiXCR on the 5' RACE reads; one entry per CDR3 protein. The table includes 300,000 to 400,000 distinct CDR3 sequences, 13% to 15% detected once. Sequencing was carried out using PBMCs or a T cell subset sorted from them (not recorded which). Every receptor here comes from a man between 18 and 29 years old who had mild COVID-19 (a few samples of this study predate the infection). Cell type and time point are not known.

This clonotype has only a few counts. The rearrangement joins TRBV12-3 or TRBV12-4 to TRBJ2-1; 12 bases agree with TRBD2. Unmatched junction bases numbered 4, after V lost 3 bases and J lost 7 bases. The CDR3 has 15 amino acids. The CDR3 DNA reads as TGTGCCAGCAGTTTTAGGACTAGCGGGGTAAATGAGCAGTTCTTC. This translates into CASSFRTSGVNEQFF.

In this sample, this clonotype turned up many times. This chain links TRBV7-9 with TRBJ2-5, with unresolved D. Germline lookup yields CDR1 SEHNR and CDR2 FQNEAQ (reference sequence). The CDR3 length is 11 residues. V lost 5 bases to trimming and J lost 5 bases, with 6 bases between them. CDR3 residues: CASSPTETQYF. The CDR3 region has the DNA TGTGCCAGCAGCCCGACGGAGACCCAGTACTTC.

This clonotype was counted only a few times. The limits of the CDR3 on the DNA are not certain, so only TCRdb's listed CDR3 is given. The rearrangement joins TRBV3-1 to TRBJ2-2; the table's D gene call, TRBD1, was not cross checked with the DNA. The germline gives CDR1 LGHDT, CDR2 YNNKEL (reference sequence). The CDR3 extends over 13 residues, inclusive of both ends. The CDR3 here is CASSEQGPGSCFF.

The genes are TRBV4-2 and TRBJ1-2; maybe TRBD1 (6 bases). In germline, CDR1 is LGHNA, CDR2 YNFKEQ. V was pared by 3 bases and J by 1 base, with 24 bases between. The CDR3 extends over 19 amino acids. Written as DNA, the CDR3 is TGTGCCAGCAGCCAGCCCTACCCTCGGGACAAACATAGTAACTATGGCTACACCTTC. Its protein is CASSQPYPRDKHSNYGYTF.

This clonotype has a single count. The chain joins TRBV27 to TRBJ2-3, with TRBD2 matching over 10 bases. Germline trimming cut 1 base from V and 7 bases from J; bases unmatched to any gene: 5. In germline, CDR1 is MNHEY, CDR2 SMNVEV (reference sequence). This CDR3 contains 15 residues. CDR3 sequence reads: CASSLYLAGVNTQYF. In DNA form, the CDR3 reads TGTGCCAGCAGTTTATACCTAGCGGGGGTTAATACGCAGTATTTT.

The chain joins TRBV10-2 to TRBJ1-6, with 11 bases fitting TRBD1. Germline CDR1 and CDR2: WSHSY and SAAADI. The CDR3 spans 16 residues. Trimming at V came to 5 bases and at J to 7 bases, leaving 7 bases not matched to a gene. Here the CDR3 DNA reads TGCGCCAGCAGTTACCCGGGACAGGGGGTGAATTCACCCCTCCACTTT. It is translated as CASSYPGQGVNSPLHF.

This clonotype has only a few counts. This rearrangement joins TRBV6-5 to TRBJ2-1, with D possibly TRBD2 on 5 matching bases. Germline lookup yields CDR1 MNHEY and CDR2 SVGAGI. The germline V and J ends were trimmed by 2 bases and 1 base, with 9 bases remaining between them. The CDR3 has 15 residues. The CDR3 region has the DNA TGTGCCAGCAGTTACACTAGTGGGTCCTACAATGAGCAGTTCTTC. Protein: CASSYTSGSYNEQFF.

The chain recombines TRBV7-3 with TRBJ2-1; maybe TRBD2 (5 bases). The CDR3 runs 13 residues. Trimming pared 2 bases from V and 6 bases from J, leaving 8 bases between. Germline CDR1 SGHTA, CDR2 FQGTGA. For the CDR3, the DNA is TGTGCCAGCAGCTTACAGGACTTCAATGAGCAGTTCTTC. Amino acid sequence: CASSLQDFNEQFF.

The chain uses TRBV5-5 and TRBJ1-4; D is unclear. The ends were cut back, 2 bases at V and 8 bases at J, with 13 bases in the middle. The CDR3 extends over 14 amino acids. Germline assignment: CDR1 SGHKS and CDR2 YYEKEE (reference sequence). This CDR3 is CASSFTAGPEKLFF. The DNA of the CDR3 is TGTGCCAGCAGCTTTACAGCTGGGCCGGAAAAACTGTTTTTT.

This clonotype appeared a few times. The chain combines TRBV27 with TRBJ2-1, with D tentatively TRBD1 or TRBD2 (6 bases each). Germline-derived CDR1 and CDR2 are MNHEY and SMNVEV (reference sequence). The CDR3 length is 15 residues. V gave up 5 bases and J gave up 6 bases, with 17 bases separating them. This CDR3 is CASSTTMGGLNEQFF. CDR3 nucleotides: TGTGCCAGCAGTACGACGATGGGGGGCCTCAATGAGCAGTTCTTC.

This clonotype turned up a few times. V usage is TRBV10-3 and J usage is TRBJ2-2, with D maybe TRBD2 (5 bases). Germline V gives CDR1 ENHRY, CDR2 SYGVKD. Trimming left V 6 bases short and J 4 bases short, with 6 bases between. This CDR3 contains 12 residues. CDR3 amino acids: CAIRRATGELFF. The DNA for the CDR3 is TGTGCCATCAGGAGGGCCACCGGGGAGCTGTTTTTT.

This clonotype was detected a few times. The V call is TRBV13, the J call TRBJ2-5, with 7 positions matching TRBD1. Trimming took 4 bases from V and 1 from J; bases not matched to a gene: 12. Per the germline V gene, CDR1 is PRHDT and CDR2 is FYEKMQ (reference sequence). The CDR3 runs 17 residues. CDR3 nucleotides: TGTGCCAGCAGCTACAGGACAGGCCCGATTATCCAAGAGACCCAGTACTTC. The encoded protein is CASSYRTGPIIQETQYF.

This clonotype was counted between two and nine times. The chain has TRBV20-1 and TRBJ1-2, with TRBD1 as a possible D gene (5 bases). The ends were cut back, 5 bases at V and 3 bases at J, with 13 bases in the middle. The germline CDR1 and CDR2 sequences are DFQATT and SNEGSKA (reference sequence). The CDR3 contains 13 residues. The CDR3 coding sequence is TGCAGTGCTCACTCGGGACTCTACTATGGCTACACCTTC. Encoded protein: CSAHSGLYYGYTF.

This sequence joins TRBV6-2 or TRBV6-3 and TRBJ2-7; D perhaps matches TRBD1 (5 bases). Trimming took 2 bases from V and 6 from J, leaving 11 bases between them. CDR1 and CDR2 from the germline V gene are MNHEY and SVGEGT. This CDR3 is built from 13 residues. The CDR3 loop reads CASSYRGRGEQYV. In DNA form, the CDR3 reads TGTGCCAGCAGTTACAGGGGCCGTGGCGAGCAGTACGTC.